The next 26 T cell receptor beta chains were all read from a single sample in a study of response to subunit inactivated influenza vaccine. TCRdb analysed the RT-PCR reads with MiXCR anew, one entry per CDR3 protein. The table has 170,000 or so distinct CDR3 sequences, around a tenth seen once. This specimen consisted of CD8+ T cells sorted from PBMCs, obtained roughly 24 months after vaccination. The receptor source for this set is a man aged 45-69 years who received an inactivated influenza vaccine.

The chain joins TRBV13 to TRBJ2-7; D not resolved. The CDR3 is 14 amino acids. V lost 3 bases and J 5 bases, leaving 14 bases between the germline ends. CDR1 and CDR2 (germline): PRHDT, FYEKMQ (reference sequence). The CDR3 spells CASSFPLLGHEQYF. The CDR3 nucleotides are TGTGCCAGCAGCTTCCCCCTCCTAGGGCACGAGCAGTACTTC.

The rearrangement links TRBV4-3 to TRBJ2-1, with 9 positions matching TRBD2. This CDR3 has 17 amino acids. The V and J ends lost 0 bases and 8 bases, in that order; junction bases with no gene match: 11. Germline assignment: CDR1 LGHNA and CDR2 YSLEER. CDR3 nucleotides: TGCGCCAGCAGCCAAGATCGCGGCGGGAGGGCCATGGATGAGCAGTTCTTC. This encodes CASSQDRGGRAMDEQFF.

This clonotype has more than one count but fewer than ten. The chain uses TRBV6-2 or TRBV6-3 and TRBJ2-3; the D gene is possibly TRBD2 (6 bases). Germline V gene lookup returns CDR1 MNHEY and CDR2 SVGEGT. Trimming removed 2 bases from V and 7 bases from J, with 10 bases in between. There are 13 residues in the CDR3. CDR3 loop: CASSYLAMHTQYF. The CDR3 DNA reads as TGTGCCAGCAGTTACCTAGCGATGCATACGCAGTATTTT.

This clonotype was seen repeatedly, ten times or more. The chain links TRBV5-1 to TRBJ2-1, with D uncertain. The germline V gene encodes CDR1 SGHRS and CDR2 YFSETQ. This CDR3 comprises 13 residues. V was pared by 2 bases and J by 2 bases, with 5 bases between. CDR3 sequence reads: CASSFEPYNEQFF. The CDR3 nucleotides read TGCGCCAGCAGCTTCGAGCCCTACAATGAGCAGTTCTTC.

The sample holds a few counts of this clonotype. The chain joins TRBV7-2 to TRBJ1-5, with D possibly matching TRBD1 (6 bases). Trimming stripped 1 base from V and 3 bases from J, with 10 bases between. The CDR3 has 15 amino acids. In germline, CDR1 is SGHTA, CDR2 FQGNSA. The CDR3 bases are TGTGCCAGCAGCTTAGAGGACAGCCCCAATCAGCCCCAGCATTTT. The encoded protein is CASSLEDSPNQPQHF.

In regard to this clonotype: A much larger clone differs from this one at a single base, so this may be a read error. The chain has TRBV5-4 and TRBJ2-7; the match to TRBD1 covers 8 bases. There are 15 residues in the CDR3. The germline V gene encodes CDR1 SGHNT and CDR2 YYREEE (reference sequence). Unmatched junction bases numbered 3, after V lost 0 bases and J lost 1 base. CDR3 loop: CASSLGDRGSYEQYF. The CDR3 nucleotides read TGTGCCAGCAGCTTGGGCGACAGGGGATCCTACGAGCAGTACTTC.

The chain is built from TRBV6-6 and TRBJ1-1; D not resolved. Germline values: CDR1 MNHNY, CDR2 SVGAGI (reference sequence). The CDR3 has 12 residues. V lost 2 bases, J lost 0 bases, and 1 base lay in between. For the CDR3, the DNA is TGTGCCAGCAGTTACGTGAACACTGAAGCTTTCTTT. Protein sequence: CASSYVNTEAFF.

This clonotype was recorded many times. The chain recombines TRBV2 with TRBJ2-2; D ambiguous. CDR1 is SNHLY, CDR2 FYNNEI, per germline. The CDR3 is 11 amino acids. Trimming shortened V by 6 bases and J by 4 bases, and 3 bases separated the two germline ends. CDR3 nucleotides: TGTGCCAGCAGGACCACCGGGGAGCTGTTTTTT. It codes for CASRTTGELFF. The variable domain in full, with the rest retrieved from reference TRBV2 and TRBJ2-2, is EPEVTQTPSHQVTQMGQEVILRCVPISNHLYFYWYRQILGQKVEFLVSFYNNEISEKSEIFDDQFSVERPDGSNFTLKIRSTKLEDSAMYFCASRTTGELFFGEGSRLTVL.

V gene TRBV29-1 combines with J gene TRBJ2-7, with D possibly being TRBD2 (6 bases). Looked up from germline, CDR1 is SQVTM and CDR2 is ANQGSEA. This CDR3 has 13 residues. V lost 3 bases and J lost 4, with 13 bases in between. CDR3 sequence reads: CSVEEGVKYEQYF. In nucleotides, the CDR3 is TGCAGCGTTGAGGAGGGAGTAAAATACGAGCAGTACTTC.

There are many counts of this clonotype. This chain joins TRBV4-3 and TRBJ2-1; D could derive from TRBD1 or TRBD2 (5 bases each). The CDR3 spans 17 residues. The germline V gene has CDR1 LGHNA and CDR2 YSLEER. The V gene lost 1 base and the J gene lost 5 bases, with 18 bases spanning the gap. CDR3 nucleotide sequence: TGCGCCAGCAGCCAAGCCTGGGGCCTTGGGACCCACAATGAGCAGTTCTTC. Protein product: CASSQAWGLGTHNEQFF.

This rearrangement joins TRBV4-1 to TRBJ1-1, with TRBD1 identical over 7 bases. Germline CDR1 MGHRA, CDR2 YSYEKL. This CDR3 contains 18 residues. J lost 1 base, V lost 3 bases, and 14 bases had no gene match. The CDR3 loop is CASSHRIEGDSSNTEAFF. In nucleotides, the CDR3 is TGCGCCAGCAGCCACCGAATTGAGGGGGACAGTTCGAACACTGAAGCTTTCTTT.

In this sample, this clonotype turned up a few times. The chain combines TRBV6-5 with TRBJ2-3; 9 bases match TRBD1. Trimming cost V 0 bases and J 3 bases; bases outside gene matches: 7. Germline-derived CDR1 and CDR2 are MNHEY and SVGAGI. This CDR3 contains 17 residues. The CDR3 DNA is TGTGCCAGCAGTTACTCGACCCGACAGGGGGATACAGATACGCAGTATTTT. Its translation: CASSYSTRQGDTDTQYF.

This clonotype has a handful of counts. The V gene is TRBV20-1, the J gene TRBJ2-7; D may be TRBD1 or TRBD2 (5 bases each). The CDR3 is made up of 15 amino acids. Germline-derived CDR1 and CDR2 are DFQATT and SNEGSKA (reference sequence). Trimming stripped 6 bases from V and 3 bases from J, with 21 bases between. This chain's CDR3 is CSAPRGSGPLYEQYF. Here the CDR3 DNA reads TGCAGTGCGCCCCGGGGCAGCGGTCCCCTCTACGAGCAGTACTTC.

This clonotype has ten or more counts. The chain couples TRBV20-1 to TRBJ2-7; maybe TRBD1 (6 bases). V was cut by 1 base and J by 3 bases, with 10 bases left in between. Germline CDR1 is DFQATT and CDR2 is SNEGSKA (reference sequence). This CDR3 has 13 residues. CDR3 nucleotide sequence: TGCAGTGCTAGAGGGACAGAAGACTACGAGCAGTACTTC. Its translation: CSARGTEDYEQYF.

This clonotype was seen just once. This sequence joins TRBV9 and TRBJ2-1; 8 nucleotides align to TRBD2. Trimming at V came to 2 bases and at J to 8 bases, leaving 6 bases not matched to a gene. Per germline, CDR1 SGDLS and CDR2 YYNGEE. The CDR3 is made up of 14 amino acids. The CDR3 coding sequence is TGTGCCAGCAGCGTGGGGACTAGTGGCGATGAGCAGTTCTTC. Residues: CASSVGTSGDEQFF.

This clonotype was counted a few times. J is TRBJ2-2 and V is TRBV24-1, with D possibly being TRBD2 (5 bases). Trimming took 10 bases from V and 4 from J, leaving 15 bases between them. From germline, CDR1 is KGHDR and CDR2 SFDVKD. CDR3 length equals 14 residues. DNA for the CDR3: TGTGCCACTCGAGGTACGGGGTTCACCGGGGAGCTGTTTTTT. Translating it yields CATRGTGFTGELFF.

This chain joins TRBV20-1 and TRBJ2-7; 14 nucleotides agree with TRBD2. The CDR3 runs 16 residues. Trimming took 0 bases from V and 6 from J; bases not matched to a gene: 7. Germline V gives CDR1 DFQATT, CDR2 SNEGSKA (reference sequence). CDR3 bases: TGCAGTGCTAGAGATATCAGGACTAGCGGGAGGTTCGAGCAGTACTTC. The encoded protein is CSARDIRTSGRFEQYF.

The chain carries TRBV27 and TRBJ2-1, with D unclear. This CDR3 spans 13 amino acids. Germline CDR1 reads MNHEY; CDR2 reads SMNVEV (reference sequence). Trimming removed 3 bases from V and 8 bases from J, with 11 bases in between. The CDR3 nucleotides are TGTGCCAGCAGTTTTAACAGTAGGGATGAGCAGTTCTTC. Translating gives CASSFNSRDEQFF.

The chain carries TRBV4-1 and TRBJ2-1; 11 bases are shared with TRBD2. With 3 bases clipped from V and 9 bases from J, the junction kept 7 bases outside the gene matches. Germline loops: CDR1 MGHRA, CDR2 YSYEKL. The CDR3 contains 15 residues. The CDR3 loop is CASSHLAGGLSEQFF. The CDR3 DNA is TGCGCCAGCAGCCATTTAGCGGGGGGGCTGTCTGAGCAGTTCTTC.

The chain is built from TRBV4-3 and TRBJ1-3, with D possibly matching TRBD1 (6 bases). Looked up from germline, CDR1 is LGHNA and CDR2 is YSLEER. Trimming shortened V by 4 bases and J by 0 bases, and 13 bases separated the two germline ends. The CDR3 runs to 16 residues. The CDR3: CASSPGHPDSGNTIYF. The CDR3 DNA reads as TGCGCCAGCAGCCCGGGACACCCTGACTCTGGAAACACCATATATTTT.

This clonotype was counted a few times. The gene calls are TRBV6-6 and TRBJ2-1; D call uncertain. Germline CDR1 MNHNY, CDR2 SVGAGI (reference sequence). The germline V and J ends were trimmed by 2 bases and 4 bases, with 6 bases remaining between them. The CDR3 consists of 13 residues. CDR3 sequence reads: CASSYLDYNEQFF. CDR3 DNA: TGTGCCAGCAGTTACCTCGATTACAATGAGCAGTTCTTC.

V is TRBV12-3 or TRBV12-4 and J is TRBJ2-3; D not resolved. The V and J ends lost 5 bases and 2 bases respectively, with 5 bases between them. The CDR3 has 12 residues. CDR3 sequence (DNA): TGTGCCAGCAGTCCTTACACAGATACGCAGTATTTT. It codes for CASSPYTDTQYF.

This sequence joins TRBV4-3 and TRBJ2-7, with 7 bases identical to TRBD1. The length of the CDR3 is 14 residues. The V and J ends lost 1 base and 7 bases, in that order; junction bases with no gene match: 7. Germline CDR1 is LGHNA and CDR2 is YSLEER. The CDR3 sequence: CASSQGGQFGEQYF. CDR3 sequence (DNA): TGCGCCAGCAGCCAAGGGGGACAGTTTGGGGAGCAGTACTTC.

The chain has TRBV20-1 and TRBJ2-1, with TRBD2 identical over 10 bases. Germline values: CDR1 DFQATT, CDR2 SNEGSKA (reference sequence). The trim removed 0 bases at V and 9 bases at J, leaving 8 bases unmatched. The CDR3 contains 15 residues. The CDR3 protein is CSARDILAGEVEQFF. The DNA for the CDR3 is TGCAGTGCTAGAGATATCCTAGCGGGAGAGGTTGAGCAGTTCTTC.

DNA of the CDR3: TGTGCCAGCAGCCCCGGGACTAGCGGAAGAACCCACGAGCAGTACTTC. It encodes CASSPGTSGRTHEQYF. The rearrangement joins TRBV28 to TRBJ2-7, with 11 bases matching TRBD2. This CDR3 contains 16 residues. Germline values: CDR1 MDHEN, CDR2 SYDVKM. V lost 6 bases and J lost 5; bases outside the gene matches: 12.

This clonotype appeared a few times. The rearrangement joins TRBV3-1 to TRBJ2-1; no reliable D call. Germline loops: CDR1 LGHDT, CDR2 YNNKEL (reference sequence). The CDR3 covers 17 residues. V was trimmed by 4 bases and J by 8 bases, leaving 24 bases between them. Here the CDR3 reads CASSPDSPPRSSYEQFF. CDR3 coding DNA: TGTGCCAGCAGCCCAGACTCCCCTCCTCGATCGTCCTATGAGCAGTTCTTC.